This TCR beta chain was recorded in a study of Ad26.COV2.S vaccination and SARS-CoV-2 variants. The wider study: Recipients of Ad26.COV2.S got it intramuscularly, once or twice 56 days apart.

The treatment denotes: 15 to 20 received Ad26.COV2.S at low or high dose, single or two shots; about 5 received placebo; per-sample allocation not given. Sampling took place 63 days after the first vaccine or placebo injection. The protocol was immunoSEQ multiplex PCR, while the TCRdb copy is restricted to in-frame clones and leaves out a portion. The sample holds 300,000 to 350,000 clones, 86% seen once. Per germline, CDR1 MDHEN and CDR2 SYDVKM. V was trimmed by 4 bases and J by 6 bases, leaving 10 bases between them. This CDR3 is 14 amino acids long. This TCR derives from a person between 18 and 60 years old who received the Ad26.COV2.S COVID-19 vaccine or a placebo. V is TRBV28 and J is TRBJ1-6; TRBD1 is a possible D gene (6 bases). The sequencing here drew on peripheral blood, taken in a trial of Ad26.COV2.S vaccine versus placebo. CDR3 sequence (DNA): TGTGCCAGCAGTTCACTGGACAGTAATTCACCCCTCCACTTT. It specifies CASSSLDSNSPLHF.